Given below is one TCR beta chain in context. CDR3 length equals 15 residues. The germline CDR1 and CDR2 sequences are LNHDA and SQIVND (reference sequence). V shed 10 bases and J 3 bases; nucleotides not matched to a gene: 11. This entry belongs to a study of blood T cell repertoires in COVID-19. The wider study: Acute and convalescent COVID-19 specimens originated in the United States, Italy and Spain. Sources were T cells, B-cell-depleted T cells, or PBMCs; the material itself was cDNA or gDNA.

Source study methods: Estimates of nucleated cell counts were drawn from the amplification of reference gene primers. Libraries were prepared by immunoSEQ multiplex PCR; TCRdb keeps only in-frame clonotypes and omits some of them. V and J calls and clone size are as listed in that table; D and trimming were resolved from the DNA. The repertoire holds under 65,000 clones, with approximately 88% as singletons. The V gene is TRBV19, the J gene TRBJ1-4; TRBD1 aligns across 7 bases. The sequence came from a human donor in a cohort sampled during active COVID-19. Sequenced sample: peripheral blood. This CDR3 is CATRQGPGANEKLFF. CDR3 DNA sequence: TGTGCCACTCGACAGGGTCCGGGAGCTAATGAAAAACTGTTTTTT.